This T cell receptor (beta chain) emerged from a study of CD8 T cells in ankylosing spondylitis. Study-wide findings and caveats: In synovial fluid and blood from reactive arthritis, some motif variants were previously reported. Significantly higher representation of disease-linked clones was reported for matched ankylosing spondylitis synovial fluid. Typical of ankylosing spondylitis blood, it appeared, was a TCR beta motif of eight highly homologous variants.

CDR3 length equals 15 residues. Germline values: CDR1 LGHDT, CDR2 YNNKEL (reference sequence). Trimming removed 4 bases from V and 5 bases from J, with 17 bases in between. Via MiXCR, TCRdb re-called the 5' RACE reads, giving one row per CDR3 protein. The sample consists of roughly 450,000 distinct CDR3 sequences, roughly 26% of them appearing once. Comments on this clonotype: Its antigen remains unidentified.

Sequencing input: blood, either unsorted or a sorted T cell fraction (not recorded which). The TCR sequence derives from a male donor with ankylosing spondylitis. This chain links TRBV3-1 with TRBJ2-5, with unresolved D. The CDR3 coding sequence is TGTGCCAGCAGCCGTCAGGTCGCCCTGGGGGAGACCCAGTACTTC. Translation: CASSRQVALGETQYF.